These T cell receptor beta chains were read from a single sample in a study of CD8+CD57+ T cells in acquired aplastic anemia. TCRdb passed the reads through MiXCR, listing each CDR3 protein once. The table includes 150,000 or so distinct CDR3 sequences, roughly 50% detected once. Sequenced sample: sorted CD4+, CD8+, or CD8+CD57+ T cells (not recorded which) from PBMCs. The receptors originated from a human donor with aplastic anemia. CDR3s include the opening cysteine and the closing phenylalanine or tryptophan. A D gene is named only where the DNA matches it firmly. Some rows have no size entry. The others give once, few or many, or a class for an expanded clone.

v_call: TRBV29-1
j_call: TRBJ1-3
clone_size: .
d_call: TRBD1
cdr3_nt: TGCAGCGTTGAGGACAGGGGCCAGTTAAACACCATATATTTT
cdr3_aa: CSVEDRGQLNTIYF

v_call: TRBV5-4
j_call: TRBJ2-3
clone_size: .
d_call: TRBD1
cdr3_nt: TGTGCCAGCAGCGGAACAGGGGGGCGGGCAGATACGCAGTATTTT
cdr3_aa: CASSGTGGRADTQYF

v_call: TRBV6-2/TRBV6-3
j_call: TRBJ2-1
clone_size: .
d_call: .
cdr3_nt: TGTGCCAGCATGGGGGAGACCCGGTCCTACAATGAGCAGTTCTTC
cdr3_aa: CASMGETRSYNEQFF

v_call: TRBV27
j_call: TRBJ2-1
clone_size: few
d_call: TRBD2
cdr3_nt: TGTGCCAGCAGTTTATTAGGACTAGCGTCCTACAATGAGCAGTTCTTC
cdr3_aa: CASSLLGLASYNEQFF

v_call: TRBV7-9
j_call: TRBJ2-2
clone_size: .
d_call: .
cdr3_nt: TGTGCCAGCGGCTTATGGGGTACCGGGGAGCTGTTTTTT
cdr3_aa: CASGLWGTGELFF

v_call: TRBV5-6
j_call: TRBJ1-2
clone_size: .
d_call: TRBD1
cdr3_nt: TGTGTCAGCATCCGGGACAGGCCTCTAGGCCGAGGTGGCTACACCTTC
cdr3_aa: CVSIRDRPLGRGGYTF

v_call: TRBV5-6
j_call: TRBJ2-3
clone_size: .
d_call: .
cdr3_nt: TGTGCCAGCAGCTTGGTTTCGGACACAGATACGCAGTATTTT
cdr3_aa: CASSLVSDTDTQYF

v_call: TRBV7-2
j_call: TRBJ1-1
clone_size: .
d_call: .
cdr3_nt: TGTGCCAGCAGCTTAGCGGGGGGGGAGAACACTGAAGCTTTCTTT
cdr3_aa: CASSLAGGENTEAFF

v_call: TRBV25-1
j_call: TRBJ1-2
clone_size: many
d_call: TRBD1
cdr3_nt: TGTGCCAGCAGTGAATATAGGGCGGACAGGGGGCAGGGCTACACCTTC
cdr3_aa: CASSEYRADRGQGYTF

v_call: TRBV7-9
j_call: TRBJ1-1
clone_size: .
d_call: TRBD1
cdr3_nt: TGTGCCAGCAGCCAGGGGGCTTCGAACACTGGAGCTATCTTT
cdr3_aa: CASSQGASNTGAIF